This T cell receptor beta chain was observed in a study of blood T cells in healthy people across ages (dated by TCRdb to about 2015). Context from the whole study: In model experiments, template switching captured about one uniquely barcoded TCR beta cDNA molecule for every two T cells. To track age-related changes in TCR beta repertoire diversity, the study relied on deep sequencing normalized with unique cDNA molecular identifiers. Donors were grouped into four age groups: young (average approximately 16 years), middle-aged (over 35), aged (approximately 67) and long-lived (just over 80). For two donors (one aged 18 to 29 and one aged 80 or older), the study analyzed two additional independent replicas of 1 million unique cDNA reads from the same blood draw. Study-wide conclusions, independent of this receptor: Compared with the aged group, the long-lived group had more naive CD4+ T cells, fewer expanded clones and increased TCR diversity, suggesting age selection. There was a strong correlation between observed TCR beta diversity and the percentage of naive T cells measured by flow cytometry. Donor CMV infection status was unknown, potentially confounding age-related changes in expanded clonotypes. Conclusive comparison of naive and antigen-experienced compartments was prevented by the profiling of bulk unsorted PBMCs. Estimates of total diversity based on one million sequenced T cells were considered lower bounds and underestimates. Observed TCR beta diversity per million T cells fell roughly linearly with age, and a significant reduction was already apparent by age approximately 41.

Donors were 39 systemically healthy Caucasian individuals from Russia aged roughly 6 to 90 years. About 9.8 milliliters of peripheral blood were drawn from each donor into EDTA-treated Vacutainer tubes. PBMCs were isolated by Ficoll-Paque density-gradient centrifugation, with at least 7 million obtained per sample. Trizol reagent was used to extract total RNA from the PBMCs, yielding at least 5.5 micrograms per sample. For every donor, an aliquot of PBMCs went through flow cytometry to measure the percentages of naive CD45RAhigh/CD27high T cells. Libraries were constructed by 5' RACE. Instrument on record: Illumina HiSeq 2500. A second roughly 6 to 12 cycle PCR used a sample-barcoded 5' primer and a J-beta primer mix. Each TCR beta cDNA molecule received a unique molecular identifier from a template-switch 5' adaptor carrying 12 random nucleotides. Each sample yielded at least 2.5 million CDR3-containing paired-end reads. First-strand cDNA was synthesized from all RNA with the Mint cDNA synthesis kit, primed by a TRBC-specific oligonucleotide. Following uracil-DNA glycosylase treatment, a first 18-cycle PCR with universal primers M1SS and BC2_uni_R was performed on all cDNA. The authors processed their data as follows. For normalization, 1 million high-quality reads were randomly selected from each sample, with every read carrying a distinct molecular identifier. Reads with shared molecular identifiers were discarded instead of being binned into consensus sequences. CDR3 identification, clonotype clustering and error correction used MiTCR with a Q25 quality threshold and the strictest error-elimination algorithm. A nonparametric unseen species model with Euler transformation was used to estimate a lower bound on total TCR beta diversity. The raw public reads went through TCRdb reprocessing: fastp at Q25, MiXCR clone calling, in-frame beta chains kept. Here each entry gathers all rows of one CDR3 protein and keeps the most common genes and DNA. These V and J calls rely on TCRdb rather than the paper's analysis. The sample table contains about 780,000 distinct CDR3 sequences; only one count was recorded for roughly 26% of them. The top ten clonotypes cover 3% of the sample.

The germline V gene yields SNHLY for CDR1 and FYNNEI for CDR2. The CDR3 covers 15 residues, taking in both the cysteine and the phenylalanine. Only the CDR3 DNA stays, 45 bases, in frame from base 1. On this clonotype itself: Its antigen remains unidentified. No qualities accompany the bases; no much larger clone lies one base away.

These same records also appear under a second study, on T cells of mothers and their children. The second study, in turn, reports: Nine systemically healthy Caucasian individuals served as donors, namely three mothers together with their six children. cDNA synthesis used all of the extracted RNA, with around 1.4 ug of RNA in each 15 ul reaction. In the second PCR, sample barcodes and 2-4 random nucleotides were introduced via the M1S primer. Over 8.5 million TCR beta CDR3 reads were obtained for each mother, and 2.7 million or so reads were obtained for each child. Thymic selection similarly shapes TCR recombination output in related and unrelated pairs, with minor effect from inherited differences. Normalized repertoire overlap in related mother-child pairs was always slightly higher than in unrelated mother-child pairs, but the difference was never significant. Persistent microchimeric T cell clones were not detected, at a sensitivity of around 99 clones per million clonotypes. In the study, deep NGS was used to compare the TCR beta repertoires of mothers and children, and features distinguishing related mother-child pairs from unrelated individuals were sought. Mothers averaged approximately 40 +/- 4 years of age and children averaged around 11 +/- 4 years. After adapter ligation with NEBNext reagents, the libraries were sequenced on Illumina HiSeq 2000 with 100+100 nt paired-end reads. To avoid cross-contamination, the mother libraries and the child libraries were prepared a month apart and sequenced in separate runs. For each donor, somewhere between about 450,000 and 2,000,000 distinct TCR beta clonotypes were identified. Naive TCR beta clonotypes were estimated from low-frequency clonotypes matched to each donor's FACS-determined naive share, without sorting.

Sequenced sample: blood. This TCR was sampled from a boy aged 5-17 years in good health. This chain is built from TRBV2 and TRBJ2-5, with TRBD2 as a weak D call on 5 bases. Matching the DNA end better, TRBJ2-1 makes the J call doubtful. In nucleotides, the sequence is TGTGCCAGCAGTGAAGAGGAGGCTGCCGGGAATGAGCAGTTCTTC. It translates to CASSEEEAAGNEQFF.